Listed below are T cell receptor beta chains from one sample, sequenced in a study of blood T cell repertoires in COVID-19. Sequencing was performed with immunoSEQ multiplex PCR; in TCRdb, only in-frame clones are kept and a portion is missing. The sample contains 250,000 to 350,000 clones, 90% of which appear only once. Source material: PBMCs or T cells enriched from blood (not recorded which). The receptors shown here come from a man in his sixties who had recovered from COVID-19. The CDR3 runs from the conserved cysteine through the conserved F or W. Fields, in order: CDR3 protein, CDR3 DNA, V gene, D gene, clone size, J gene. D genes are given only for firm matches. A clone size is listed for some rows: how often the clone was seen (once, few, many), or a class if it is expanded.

cdr3_aa: CASSQYSTSNQPQHF; cdr3_nt: TGTGCCAGCAGCCAATACAGCACTAGCAATCAGCCCCAGCATTTT; v_call: TRBV4-2; d_call: -; clone_size: -; j_call: TRBJ1-5
cdr3_aa: CASSPGQSYNSPLHF; cdr3_nt: TGTGCCAGCAGTCCCGGACAGTCCTATAATTCACCCCTCCACTTT; v_call: TRBV6-5; d_call: -; clone_size: -; j_call: TRBJ1-6
cdr3_aa: CASSRDRVLYTF; cdr3_nt: TGTGCCAGCAGCCGGGACAGGGTTTTATACACCTTC; v_call: TRBV12-3/TRBV12-4; d_call: TRBD1; clone_size: -; j_call: TRBJ1-2
cdr3_aa: CASSQDTSSYNSPLHF; cdr3_nt: TGCGCCAGCAGCCAAGACACTAGCTCCTATAATTCACCCCTCCACTTT; v_call: TRBV4-1; d_call: -; clone_size: -; j_call: TRBJ1-6
cdr3_aa: CASSSTPQNIQYF; cdr3_nt: TGTGCCAGCAGCTCGACTCCCCAAAACATTCAGTACTTC; v_call: TRBV7-2; d_call: -; clone_size: -; j_call: TRBJ2-4
cdr3_aa: CASSQDKVFGDSYEQYF; cdr3_nt: TGTGCCAGCAGCCAAGATAAGGTTTTCGGGGATTCCTACGAGCAGTACTTC; v_call: TRBV3-1/TRBV3-2; d_call: -; clone_size: -; j_call: TRBJ2-7
cdr3_aa: CASSPGDRLHGEAFF; cdr3_nt: TGTGCCAGCAGCCCCGGGGACAGACTGCATGGTGAAGCTTTCTTT; v_call: TRBV5-5; d_call: TRBD1; clone_size: -; j_call: TRBJ1-1
cdr3_aa: CASSQFSQSDYEQYF; cdr3_nt: TGCGCCAGCAGTCAATTTAGCCAGTCCGACTACGAGCAGTACTTC; v_call: TRBV23-1; d_call: -; clone_size: -; j_call: TRBJ2-7
cdr3_aa: CASSQDGLLEQYF; cdr3_nt: TGCGCCAGCAGCCAAGATGGACTTCTTGAGCAGTACTTC; v_call: TRBV4-1; d_call: -; clone_size: -; j_call: TRBJ2-7
cdr3_aa: CASSSGTSGTGELFF; cdr3_nt: TGCGCCAGCAGCTCCGGGACTAGCGGAACCGGGGAGCTGTTTTTT; v_call: TRBV5-1; d_call: TRBD2; clone_size: -; j_call: TRBJ2-2
cdr3_aa: CASSYAGGGSPLHF; cdr3_nt: TGTGCCAGCAGTTACGCAGGGGGCGGTTCACCCCTCCACTTT; v_call: TRBV6-5; d_call: TRBD1; clone_size: once; j_call: TRBJ1-6
cdr3_aa: CASSKTGASIYNSPLHF; cdr3_nt: TGCGCCAGCAGCAAAACAGGGGCCTCGATCTATAATTCACCCCTCCACTTT; v_call: TRBV5-1; d_call: TRBD1; clone_size: -; j_call: TRBJ1-6
cdr3_aa: CASSSRQANTEAFF; cdr3_nt: TGTGCCAGCAGCAGCCGACAAGCGAACACTGAAGCTTTCTTT; v_call: TRBV9; d_call: -; clone_size: -; j_call: TRBJ1-1
cdr3_aa: CASSPQGAPTGELFF; cdr3_nt: TGTGCCAGCTCACCGCAGGGGGCGCCTACCGGGGAGCTGTTTTTT; v_call: TRBV18; d_call: TRBD1; clone_size: -; j_call: TRBJ2-2
cdr3_aa: CASSLGGWFGQTYEQYF; cdr3_nt: TGTGCCAGCAGCTTAGGAGGTTGGTTCGGCCAGACCTACGAGCAGTACTTC; v_call: TRBV7-8; d_call: -; clone_size: -; j_call: TRBJ2-7
cdr3_aa: CASSLERSGNTIYF; cdr3_nt: TGTGCCAGCAGCTTAGAGCGCTCTGGAAACACCATATATTTT; v_call: TRBV7-2; d_call: -; clone_size: -; j_call: TRBJ1-3
cdr3_aa: CATIREIYGYTF; cdr3_nt: TGTGCCACCATTCGGGAGATCTATGGCTACACCTTC; v_call: TRBV28; d_call: -; clone_size: -; j_call: TRBJ1-2
cdr3_aa: CASSLGLGGEGYTF; cdr3_nt: TGTGCCAGCAGCTTAGGTTTGGGGGGTGAGGGCTACACCTTC; v_call: TRBV11-2; d_call: -; clone_size: -; j_call: TRBJ1-2
cdr3_aa: CASSLPAGHYGYTF; cdr3_nt: TGTGCCAGCAGCTTACCGGCAGGGCACTATGGCTACACCTTC; v_call: TRBV13; d_call: -; clone_size: -; j_call: TRBJ1-2
cdr3_aa: CASSRTGVQPQHF; cdr3_nt: TGTGCCAGCAGCCGGACAGGCGTTCAGCCCCAGCATTTT; v_call: TRBV7-9; d_call: TRBD1; clone_size: -; j_call: TRBJ1-5
cdr3_aa: CASSLVRTEAFF; cdr3_nt: TGTGCCAGCAGCTTAGTGAGGACTGAAGCTTTCTTT; v_call: TRBV7-9; d_call: -; clone_size: -; j_call: TRBJ1-1
cdr3_aa: CASSPGGAYEQYF; cdr3_nt: TGTGCCAGCAGTCCAGGGGGAGCCTACGAGCAGTACTTC; v_call: TRBV5-4; d_call: TRBD1; clone_size: -; j_call: TRBJ2-7
cdr3_aa: CASSYRVSYNEQFF; cdr3_nt: TGTGCCAGCAGTTACCGGGTTTCCTACAATGAGCAGTTCTTC; v_call: TRBV6-2/TRBV6-3; d_call: -; clone_size: once; j_call: TRBJ2-1
cdr3_aa: CASSERSLSGSGADTQYF; cdr3_nt: TGTGCCAGCAGTGAAAGGTCCCTCAGCGGGAGCGGGGCAGATACGCAGTATTTT; v_call: TRBV6-1; d_call: TRBD2; clone_size: -; j_call: TRBJ2-3
cdr3_aa: CASSEGGAGELFF; cdr3_nt: TGTGCCAGCAGTGAAGGAGGGGCCGGGGAGCTGTTTTTT; v_call: TRBV6-4; d_call: -; clone_size: few; j_call: TRBJ2-2
cdr3_aa: CASSLISGRGKETQYF; cdr3_nt: TGTGCCAGCAGCTTAATTAGCGGGAGGGGTAAAGAGACCCAGTACTTC; v_call: TRBV7-3; d_call: TRBD2; clone_size: -; j_call: TRBJ2-5
cdr3_aa: CASSGLAGRYNEQFF; cdr3_nt: TGTGCCAGCAGCGGACTAGCGGGGAGATACAATGAGCAGTTCTTC; v_call: TRBV11-2; d_call: TRBD2; clone_size: -; j_call: TRBJ2-1